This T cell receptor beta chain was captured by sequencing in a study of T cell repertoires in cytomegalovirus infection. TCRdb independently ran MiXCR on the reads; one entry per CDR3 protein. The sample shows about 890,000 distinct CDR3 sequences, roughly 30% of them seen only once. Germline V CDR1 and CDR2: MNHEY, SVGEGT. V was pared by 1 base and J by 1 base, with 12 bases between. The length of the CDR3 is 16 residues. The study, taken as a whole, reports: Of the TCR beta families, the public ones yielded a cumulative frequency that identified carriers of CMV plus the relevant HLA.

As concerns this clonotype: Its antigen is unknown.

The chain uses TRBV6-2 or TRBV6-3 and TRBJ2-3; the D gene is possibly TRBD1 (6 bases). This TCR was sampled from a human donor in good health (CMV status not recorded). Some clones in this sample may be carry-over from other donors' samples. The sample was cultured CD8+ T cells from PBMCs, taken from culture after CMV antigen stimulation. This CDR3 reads CASSYLQGMGTDTQYF. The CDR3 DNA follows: TGTGCCAGCAGTTACTTACAGGGCATGGGCACAGATACGCAGTATTTT.